The clone carrying this T cell receptor (beta chain) was seen a single time. The antigen is unknown. The study ran its PCR with 60 Vbeta and 13 Jbeta primers. Some clones are missing from TCRdb's copy, which holds only in-frame ones; the method was immunoSEQ multiplex PCR. The sample has under 200,000 clones, about 80% seen once; the top ten hold 3.5% to 5%. The sample comes from a study of cytomegalovirus exposure and HLA in healthy donors. Regarding the study as a whole: Later analysis placed DRB1 highest and HLA-C lowest in TCR association rates, which differed by HLA locus. In a later analysis, V- and J-gene trimming of beta chains associated with a DCLRE1C missense variant, replicated independently.

The germline V gene encodes CDR1 LGHNA and CDR2 YSLEER. The CDR3 totals 15 residues. J lost 4 bases, V lost 0 bases, and 6 bases had no gene match. Unrecorded immune exposures were likely, despite nominal health at sampling. V is TRBV4-3 and J is TRBJ2-7; TRBD2 agrees at 7 bases. This TCR derives from a woman aged 30 to 39 in good health and CMV-seropositive. Input material: PBMCs. CDR3 sequence reads: CASSQDSGEGYEQYF. In nucleotides, the CDR3 is TGCGCCAGCAGCCAAGATTCGGGGGAGGGATACGAGCAGTACTTC.